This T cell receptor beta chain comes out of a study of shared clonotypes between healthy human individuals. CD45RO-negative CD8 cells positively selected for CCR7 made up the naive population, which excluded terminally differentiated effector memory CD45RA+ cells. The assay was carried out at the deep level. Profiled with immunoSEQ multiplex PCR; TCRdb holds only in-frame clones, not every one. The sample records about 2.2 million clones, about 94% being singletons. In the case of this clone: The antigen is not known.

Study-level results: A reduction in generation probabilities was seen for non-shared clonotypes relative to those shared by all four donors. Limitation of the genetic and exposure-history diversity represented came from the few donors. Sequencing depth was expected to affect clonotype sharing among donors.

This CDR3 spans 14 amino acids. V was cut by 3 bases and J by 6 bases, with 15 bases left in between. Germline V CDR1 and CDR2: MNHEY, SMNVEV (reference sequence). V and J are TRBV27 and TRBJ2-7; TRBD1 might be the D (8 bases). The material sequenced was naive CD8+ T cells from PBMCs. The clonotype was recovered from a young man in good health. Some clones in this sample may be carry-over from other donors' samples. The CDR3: CASSFGQGGVEQYF. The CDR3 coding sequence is TGTGCCAGCAGTTTTGGACAGGGAGGGGTCGAGCAGTACTTC.